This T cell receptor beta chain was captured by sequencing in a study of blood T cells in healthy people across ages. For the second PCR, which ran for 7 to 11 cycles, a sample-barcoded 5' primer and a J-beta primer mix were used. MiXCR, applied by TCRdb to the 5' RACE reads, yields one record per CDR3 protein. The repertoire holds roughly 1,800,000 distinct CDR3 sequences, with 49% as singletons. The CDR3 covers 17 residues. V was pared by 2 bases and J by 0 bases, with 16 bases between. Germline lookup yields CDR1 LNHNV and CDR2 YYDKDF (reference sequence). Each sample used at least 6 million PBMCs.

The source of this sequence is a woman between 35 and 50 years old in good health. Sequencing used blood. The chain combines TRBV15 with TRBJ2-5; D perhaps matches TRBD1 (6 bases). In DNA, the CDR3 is TGTGCCACCAGCAGAAATCCGAAGGACAGCTACCAAGAGACCCAGTACTTC. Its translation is CATSRNPKDSYQETQYF. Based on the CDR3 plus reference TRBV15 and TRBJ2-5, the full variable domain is DAMVIQNPRYQVTQFGKPVTLSCSQTLNHNVMYWYQQKSSQAPKLLFHYYDKDFNNEADTPDNFQSRRPNTSFCFLDIRSPGLGDTAMYLCATSRNPKDSYQETQYFGPGTRLLVL.